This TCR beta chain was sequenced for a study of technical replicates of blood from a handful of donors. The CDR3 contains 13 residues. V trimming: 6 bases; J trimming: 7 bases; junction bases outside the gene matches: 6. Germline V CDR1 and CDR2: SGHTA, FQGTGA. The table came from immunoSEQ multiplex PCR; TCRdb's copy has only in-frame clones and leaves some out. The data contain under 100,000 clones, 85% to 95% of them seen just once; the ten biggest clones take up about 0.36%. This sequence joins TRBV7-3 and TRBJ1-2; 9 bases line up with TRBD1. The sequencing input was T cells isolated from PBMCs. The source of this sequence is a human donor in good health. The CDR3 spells CASSMGTGFGYTF. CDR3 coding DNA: TGTGCCAGCAGTATGGGGACAGGGTTTGGCTACACCTTC.